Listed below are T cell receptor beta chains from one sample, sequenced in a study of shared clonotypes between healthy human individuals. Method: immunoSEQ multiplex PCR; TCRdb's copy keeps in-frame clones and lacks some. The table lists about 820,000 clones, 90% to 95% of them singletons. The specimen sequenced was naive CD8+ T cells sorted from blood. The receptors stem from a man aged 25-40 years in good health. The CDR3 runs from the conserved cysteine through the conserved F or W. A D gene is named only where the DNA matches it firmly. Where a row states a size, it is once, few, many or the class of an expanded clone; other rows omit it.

CAWSVQGPSGNTIYF	TGTGCCTGGAGTGTACAGGGACCCTCTGGAAACACCATATATTTT	TRBV30	NA	TRBJ1-3	NA
CASSGTSGSYNEQFF	TGTGCCAGCAGCGGGACTAGCGGGAGTTATAATGAGCAGTTCTTC	TRBV9	TRBD2	TRBJ2-1	NA
CASSVDGGEDTDTQYF	TGTGCCAGCAGCGTAGACGGGGGGGAGGACACAGATACGCAGTATTTT	TRBV9	TRBD2	TRBJ2-3	NA
CASSTTSGNNEQFF	TGTGCCAGCAGCACAACTAGCGGGAACAATGAGCAGTTCTTC	TRBV9	TRBD2	TRBJ2-1	once
CASSPEQGASSGNTIYF	TGTGCCAGCAGCCCCGAACAGGGGGCCAGCTCTGGAAACACCATATATTTT	TRBV9	TRBD1	TRBJ1-3	NA
CASSLVDTGYSNQPQHF	TGTGCCAGCAGCTTAGTAGATACGGGATATAGCAATCAGCCCCAGCATTTT	TRBV7-9	NA	TRBJ1-5	NA
CASSLVKSERTEQYF	TGTGCCAGCAGTTTAGTCAAATCCGAGCGTACCGAGCAGTACTTC	TRBV27	NA	TRBJ2-7	once
CASTLLAGDGTQYF	TGTGCCAGCACCCTACTAGCGGGAGACGGGACCCAGTACTTC	TRBV2	TRBD2	TRBJ2-5	once
CASSLGRGDLDGYTF	TGTGCCAGCAGCTTAGGGCGGGGGGACCTTGATGGCTACACCTTC	TRBV7-8	NA	TRBJ1-2	NA
CASKSQGYTGELFF	TGTGCCAGCAAAAGCCAGGGGTATACCGGGGAGCTGTTTTTT	TRBV6-1	NA	TRBJ2-2	NA
CASGLANTEAFF	TGTGCCAGCGGCCTCGCGAACACTGAAGCTTTCTTT	TRBV6-5	NA	TRBJ1-1	NA
CASSSDGSGANVLTF	TGTGCCAGCAGCTCGGACGGCTCTGGGGCCAACGTCCTGACTTTC	TRBV7-3	NA	TRBJ2-6	NA
CASSLSLGGFTDTQYF	TGTGCCAGCAGTTTATCCCTCGGGGGTTTCACAGATACGCAGTATTTT	TRBV27	NA	TRBJ2-3	NA
CASSPRGGGQAGELFF	TGTGCCAGCAGCCCCCGGGGCGGGGGGCAGGCCGGGGAGCTGTTTTTT	TRBV5-6	TRBD2	TRBJ2-2	NA
CASSPREGGYNEQFF	TGTGCCAGCAGTCCCCGGGAGGGGGGGTACAATGAGCAGTTCTTC	TRBV27	TRBD2	TRBJ2-1	NA
CASSPTGFQPQHF	TGTGCCAGCAGTCCCACAGGGTTTCAGCCCCAGCATTTT	TRBV27	NA	TRBJ1-5	NA
CASSWPNTEAFF	TGTGCCAGCAGCTGGCCGAACACTGAAGCTTTCTTT	TRBV14	NA	TRBJ1-1	once
CATSSTGGFGNQPQHF	TGTGCCACCAGCAGCACAGGGGGCTTTGGCAATCAGCCCCAGCATTTT	TRBV15	TRBD1	TRBJ1-5	NA
CAISEWTGVEQYF	TGTGCCATCAGTGAATGGACAGGGGTCGAGCAGTACTTC	TRBV10-3	TRBD1	TRBJ2-7	NA
CASSLGARQPQHF	TGTGCCAGCAGTTTAGGGGCACGTCAGCCCCAGCATTTT	TRBV27	NA	TRBJ1-5	NA
CASNERGQGGQYF	TGTGCCAGCAACGAGAGAGGACAAGGGGGCCAGTACTTC	TRBV2	NA	TRBJ2-5	NA
CASSSRTGRNTIYF	TGTGCCAGCAGTTCCCGGACGGGGAGAAACACCATATATTTT	TRBV27	NA	TRBJ1-3	NA
CASSPPPAFQGGRPVEQYF	TGTGCCAGCAGCCCACCTCCAGCCTTCCAGGGCGGGAGGCCGGTCGAGCAGTACTTC	TRBV7-9	TRBD2	TRBJ2-7	NA
CASSQYTGELFF	TGCGCCAGCAGCCAGTACACCGGGGAGCTGTTTTTT	TRBV4-3	NA	TRBJ2-2	NA
CASSLAYGGRQETQYF	TGTGCCAGCAGCTTGGCCTACGGTGGCAGACAAGAGACCCAGTACTTC	TRBV5-4	NA	TRBJ2-5	NA
CASSSLLTGGDTEAFF	TGTGCCAGCAGCTCCCTCCTGACAGGGGGAGATACTGAAGCTTTCTTT	TRBV7-8	TRBD1	TRBJ1-1	NA
CASSQTGSNYGYTF	TGTGCCAGCAGTCAGACAGGGTCTAACTATGGCTACACCTTC	TRBV2	TRBD1	TRBJ1-2	NA
CASSEPGTGGVSNGYTF	TGTGCCAGCAGTGAACCCGGGACAGGGGGCGTCTCAAATGGCTACACCTTC	TRBV6-1	TRBD1	TRBJ1-2	NA
CASSLVGPYQPQHF	TGTGCCAGCAGTTTAGTCGGCCCCTATCAGCCCCAGCATTTT	TRBV27	NA	TRBJ1-5	NA
CASSLSGGEQFF	TGTGCCAGCAGTTTATCTGGGGGTGAGCAGTTCTTC	TRBV27	NA	TRBJ2-1	NA
CASTGPIGHEQFF	TGTGCCAGTACGGGACCCATCGGCCATGAGCAGTTCTTC	TRBV6-1	NA	TRBJ2-1	NA
CASSLDWYEQYF	TGTGCCAGCAGCTTAGACTGGTACGAGCAGTACTTC	TRBV7-9	NA	TRBJ2-7	once
CASTSGTSGKNEQFF	TGTGCCAGCACCTCCGGGACTAGCGGGAAAAATGAGCAGTTCTTC	TRBV27	TRBD2	TRBJ2-1	NA
CASSSPVRVAYEQYF	TGTGCCAGCAGTTCCCCGGTCAGGGTGGCCTACGAGCAGTACTTC	TRBV28	NA	TRBJ2-7	NA